This T cell receptor beta chain was sequenced in a study of shared clonotypes between healthy human individuals. Only a few counts were recorded for this clone. Its antigen remains unknown. Around 30,000 T cell genomes, or approximately 190 ng DNA, went into the sorted-subset replicate PCRs. TCRdb keeps only in-frame clones here, not all; method: immunoSEQ multiplex PCR. This table holds about 2 million clones, 85% to 95% found once. Nashville, Tennessee was home to all donors, who were Caucasian adults. Study conclusions and caveats: Naive CD4 clonotype sharing across several donors was approximately 5.2%. Some clonotypes were shared by all four sorted-subset donors, while others were not shared. The non-shared ones had lower generation probabilities than the shared ones.

CDR1 and CDR2 from the germline V gene are LNHDA and SQIVND (reference sequence). The CDR3 is 11 amino acids. V was pared by 5 bases and J by 4 bases, with 5 bases between. This chain joins TRBV19 and TRBJ1-1; D call uncertain. This sequence originates from a man younger than 30 in good health. Sequencing used naive CD4+ T cells sorted from blood. Subset reported: CD45RA+ positively selected. The CDR3 DNA is TGTGCCAGTAGTGTCCTCACTGAAGCTTTCTTT. It yields the protein CASSVLTEAFF.